The 24 T cell receptor beta chains given below trace back to one sample, sequenced in a study of post-analysis software for immune sequencing data. Built from TCR beta cDNA, the libraries had unique molecular identifiers in them. One entry per CDR3 protein, called by TCRdb with MiXCR from the PCR reads. The table has some 690,000 distinct CDR3 sequences, 30% seen once. Antigen specificity for these receptors is unknown. Overall study results and limits: There were several TRBV segments more frequent in patients than controls, and TRBV5-6, TRBV5-1 and TRBV20-1 were among them.

The source material was blood. Every receptor here comes from a girl between 5 and 17 years old with multiple sclerosis.

This clonotype was observed a few times. This chain links TRBV11-2 with TRBJ2-7; 7 positions agree with TRBD1. After removal of 5 bases from V and 6 bases from J, the junction contained 10 bases not matched to a gene. CDR3 size: 14 residues. Germline values: CDR1 SGHAT, CDR2 FQNNGV. The CDR3, as DNA: TGTGCCAGCAGCGCCGGACAGGAGTGGGGCGAGCAGTACTTC. Translating gives CASSAGQEWGEQYF.

This clonotype was observed a handful of times. CDR3 protein: CASIAGVASEQYF. DNA of the CDR3: TGTGCCAGCATTGCGGGAGTGGCGAGCGAGCAGTACTTC. This chain uses TRBV28 with TRBJ2-7; 7 bases are a match to TRBD2. The J segment lost 6 bases and the V segment lost 7 bases, leaving 9 bases of the junction unmatched. There are 13 residues in the CDR3. Germline CDR1 and CDR2: MDHEN and SYDVKM. Complete variable domain (other parts from reference TRBV28 and TRBJ2-7): DVKVTQSSRYLVKRTGEKVFLECVQDMDHENMFWYRQDPGLGLRLIYFSYDVKMKEKGDIPEGYSVSREKKERFSLILESASTNQTSMYLCASIAGVASEQYFGPGTRLTVT.

The V gene is TRBV6-1, the J gene TRBJ2-1, with D possibly being TRBD2 (9 bases). The CDR3 covers 17 residues. Trimming took off 4 bases at V and 4 bases at J, with 20 bases between the two ends. Germline values: CDR1 MNHNS, CDR2 SASEGT. The DNA for the CDR3 is TGTGCCAGCAGTGCTCAGGGGGCGGGGGGGCCTTACAATGAGCAGTTCTTC. Amino acid sequence: CASSAQGAGGPYNEQFF.

V is TRBV7-2 and J is TRBJ2-1; 10 nucleotides match TRBD2. With V trimmed by 2 bases and J by 5 bases, 3 bases remained unmatched. The CDR3 sequence is 15 residues long. Germline-derived CDR1 and CDR2 are SGHTA and FQGNSA. In nucleotides, the CDR3 is TGTGCCAGCAGCTTATTTACTAGCGGGGACAATGAGCAGTTCTTC. This encodes CASSLFTSGDNEQFF.

This chain connects TRBV24-1 to TRBJ2-3; D is unclear. The CDR3 is made up of 15 amino acids. The V and J ends lost 1 base and 0 bases respectively, with 7 bases between them. CDR1 and CDR2 (germline): KGHDR, SFDVKD. CDR3 in amino acids: CATSDLTDSTDTQYF. In DNA form, the CDR3 reads TGTGCCACCAGTGATTTAACCGACAGCACAGATACGCAGTATTTT.

This clonotype has a handful of counts. The chain joins TRBV3-1 to TRBJ2-1; 9 bases agree with TRBD2. This CDR3 contains 17 residues. Germline CDR1 reads LGHDT; CDR2 reads YNNKEL (reference sequence). The V gene end was trimmed by 1 base and the J gene end by 8 bases; junction bases not matched to a gene: 12. This CDR3 is CASSQARSGGRAYEQFF. The CDR3 nucleotides read TGTGCCAGCAGCCAAGCGAGGAGTGGCGGGAGGGCGTATGAGCAGTTCTTC.

This clonotype was seen a handful of times. For the CDR3, the DNA is TGTGCCACCAGTGACTCGGGACAGGGAGCGGGTGAGCAGTTCTTC. This encodes CATSDSGQGAGEQFF. The V gene is TRBV24-1, the J gene TRBJ2-1; the match to TRBD1 covers 9 bases. This CDR3 is 15 amino acids long. V lost 4 bases to trimming and J lost 9 bases; unmatched junction nucleotides: 9. Germline V gives CDR1 KGHDR, CDR2 SFDVKD.

This clonotype showed up just a few times. The gene calls are TRBV20-1 and TRBJ2-3; 9 nucleotides line up with TRBD2. The length of the CDR3 is 16 residues. CDR1 and CDR2 from the germline V gene are DFQATT and SNEGSKA (reference sequence). V lost 3 bases and J lost 0; bases outside the gene matches: 7. The DNA of the CDR3 is TGCAGTGCTAGTCTGGGCGGGAGGGCCAGCACAGATACGCAGTATTTT. Its translation is CSASLGGRASTDTQYF.

This chain links TRBV20-1 with TRBJ2-5; D gene ambiguous. CDR3 size: 13 residues. The germline V gene encodes CDR1 DFQATT and CDR2 SNEGSKA (reference sequence). V was cut by 3 bases and J by 11 bases, with 19 bases left in between. The CDR3 region is CSARADRYNEQYF. The CDR3 nucleotides read TGCAGTGCTAGGGCCGACCGGTACAATGAGCAGTACTTC.

The V call is TRBV10-2, the J call TRBJ2-7; maybe TRBD2 (6 bases). The CDR3 is made up of 15 amino acids. Looked up from germline, CDR1 is WSHSY and CDR2 is SAAADI. Trimming removed 4 bases from V and 2 bases from J, with 15 bases in between. CDR3 nucleotides: TGCGCCAGCAGTGTACAGCGGGCAGGGCCCTACGAGCAGTACTTC. Amino acids: CASSVQRAGPYEQYF.

The chain has TRBV7-8 and TRBJ1-4; 7 nucleotides match TRBD1. CDR3 length equals 16 residues. Losses at the gene ends were 1 base for V and 3 bases for J; bases not matched to a gene: 5. Germline V gene sequence: CDR1 SGHVS, CDR2 FQNEAQ. This CDR3 reads CASSLGVDRANEKLFF. The DNA of the CDR3 is TGTGCCAGCAGCTTAGGAGTTGACAGGGCTAATGAAAAACTGTTTTTT.

This clonotype was counted only a few times. The CDR3 loop is CASSLKQGAHNEKLFF. In nucleotides, the CDR3 is TGTGCCAGCAGTTTAAAACAGGGGGCCCATAATGAAAAACTGTTTTTT. The chain combines TRBV12-3 or TRBV12-4 with TRBJ1-4; 9 bases align to TRBD1. The CDR3 covers 16 residues. V was clipped by 2 bases and J by 4 bases; unmatched bases: 5.

DNA for the CDR3: TGTGCCAGCAGCTTCGGACTGGCCTACGAGCAGTACTTC. Residues: CASSFGLAYEQYF. This chain links TRBV7-2 with TRBJ2-7, with D perhaps matching TRBD2 (5 bases). The V gene lost 3 bases and the J gene lost 2 bases, with 8 bases spanning the gap. Germline loops: CDR1 SGHTA, CDR2 FQGNSA. The CDR3 runs to 13 residues.

In this sample, this clonotype turned up many times. J is TRBJ1-2 and V is TRBV12-3 or TRBV12-4; D may be TRBD1 (5 bases). The CDR3 spans 16 residues. Between the trimmed V and J ends, which lost 1 base and 2 bases, there was a span of 14 bases. Written as DNA, the CDR3 is TGTGCCAGCAGTTTAGATGCCAGGACACCAAACTATGGCTACACCTTC. Translated: CASSLDARTPNYGYTF.

The chain employs TRBV4-2 and TRBJ2-5, with 8 bases that match TRBD1. Trimming removed 0 bases from V and 4 bases from J; junction bases left unmatched: 4. Per the germline V gene, CDR1 is LGHNA and CDR2 is YNFKEQ. The CDR3 length is 15 residues. Here the CDR3 reads CASSQEDRVRETQYF. DNA for the CDR3: TGTGCCAGCAGCCAAGAGGACAGGGTAAGAGAGACCCAGTACTTC.

This clonotype was found a few times. The rearrangement joins TRBV29-1 to TRBJ1-6; maybe TRBD1 (5 bases). Deletions cut 7 bases from V and 5 bases from J, with 15 bases between. This CDR3 spans 14 amino acids. In germline, CDR1 is SQVTM, CDR2 ANQGSEA. The CDR3 is CSAGGIRDNSPLHF. DNA for the CDR3: TGCAGCGCCGGGGGTATTCGAGATAATTCACCCCTCCACTTT.

This clonotype was seen more than once but under ten times. The V gene is TRBV21-1, the J gene TRBJ2-3; TRBD1, the table's D call, lacks a check against the DNA. TRBV21-1 is a recognized pseudogene. There are 23 residues in the CDR3. This chain's CDR3 is CASSKTGTIKGTPRDGATDTQYF. The CDR3, as DNA: TGTGCCAGCAGCAAAACCGGGACAATAAAAGGGACACCCCGGGACGGGGCGACAGATACGCAGTATTTT.

This clonotype was found a few times. This chain links TRBV2 with TRBJ1-4; D might be TRBD1 (5 bases). Looked up from germline, CDR1 is SNHLY and CDR2 is FYNNEI. With 4 bases removed from V and 0 bases from J, the gap between germline ends came to 6 bases. The CDR3 loop spans 14 amino acids. The CDR3 DNA reads TGTGCCAGCAGTGGGGGGTCAACTAATGAAAAACTGTTTTTT. Translated, it gives CASSGGSTNEKLFF.

About this clonotype itself: One junction end does not reproduce the germline sequence, and a read error may be involved. V gene TRBV7-2 combines with J gene TRBJ1-2, with 8 positions matching TRBD1. In germline, CDR1 is SGHTA, CDR2 FQGNSA. The length of the CDR3 is 15 residues. CDR3 residues: CANSLLDRAIFGYTF. Here the CDR3 DNA reads TGTGCCAACAGCTTATTGGACAGGGCCATTTTTGGCTACACCTTC.

Only a few counts were recorded for this clonotype. This chain uses TRBV27 with TRBJ1-2; D gene uncertain. Germline-derived CDR1 and CDR2 are MNHEY and SMNVEV (reference sequence). CDR3 length: 14 amino acids. Trimming took 7 bases from V and 3 from J, leaving 15 bases between them. Written as DNA, the CDR3 is TGTGCCAGCACCCCACTCGGGGTGGACTATGGCTACACCTTC. Translated, it gives CASTPLGVDYGYTF.

V gene TRBV7-9 combines with J gene TRBJ1-3; no clear D. The ends were cut back, 2 bases at V and 0 bases at J, with 11 bases in the middle. This CDR3 comprises 16 residues. Per the germline V gene, CDR1 is SEHNR and CDR2 is FQNEAQ (reference sequence). The CDR3 DNA is TGTGCCAGCAGCTTATCGGGGTCAGACTCTGGAAACACCATATATTTT. It yields the protein CASSLSGSDSGNTIYF.

This clonotype was observed at least ten times. This sequence joins TRBV7-8 and TRBJ2-5, with D perhaps TRBD1 (6 bases). The V gene lost 3 bases and the J gene lost 1 base, with 9 bases spanning the gap. This CDR3 spans 14 amino acids. From germline, CDR1 is SGHVS and CDR2 FQNEAQ. The CDR3 here is CASSLGQLQETQYF. In nucleotides, the CDR3 is TGTGCCAGCAGCTTGGGACAACTCCAAGAGACCCAGTACTTC.

This sequence joins TRBV6-5 and TRBJ1-1; the D is unclear. The ends were cut back, 2 bases at V and 5 bases at J, with 9 bases in the middle. Per germline, CDR1 MNHEY and CDR2 SVGAGI. This CDR3 has 13 residues. The CDR3 DNA is TGTGCCAGCAGTTACAGGGTTCTTACTGAAGCTTTCTTT. Its translation is CASSYRVLTEAFF.

The chain joins TRBV12-3 or TRBV12-4 to TRBJ1-4, with D possibly matching TRBD1 (5 bases). The germline V and J ends were trimmed by 3 bases and 8 bases, with 22 bases remaining between them. The CDR3 spans 17 residues. The CDR3 loop is CASSFGGNEVVGEKLFF. CDR3 DNA: TGTGCCAGCAGTTTTGGGGGTAATGAGGTTGTGGGGGAAAAACTGTTTTTT.